A single sample is the source of the 24 T cell receptor beta chains below, sequenced in a study of T cell responses to AZD1222 COVID-19 vaccine. Sequencing was performed with immunoSEQ multiplex PCR; in TCRdb, only in-frame clones are kept and a portion is missing. The data show around 120,000 clones, 90% to 95% seen once. Sequenced material: peripheral blood, taken on day 0 of AZD1222 vaccination. These receptors came from an adult in good health.

The chain links TRBV6-5 to TRBJ1-5; D unclear. This CDR3 has 12 amino acids. V lost 6 bases and J lost 4, with 7 bases in between. The germline gives CDR1 MNHEY, CDR2 SVGAGI. This CDR3 is CASRQPNQPQHF. The DNA of the CDR3 is TGTGCCAGCAGGCAACCAAATCAGCCCCAGCATTTT.

The V and J genes are TRBV30 and TRBJ2-1; 10 nucleotides align to TRBD2. Unmatched junction bases numbered 8, after V lost 3 bases and J lost 9 bases. The CDR3 covers 14 residues. Germline values: CDR1 GTSNPN, CDR2 SVGIG (reference sequence). CDR3: CAWRLAGVLGEQFF. Here the CDR3 DNA reads TGTGCCTGGAGGCTAGCGGGAGTTCTTGGTGAGCAGTTCTTC.

The chain employs TRBV6-5 and TRBJ2-3; the D is unclear. Germline V gene data show CDR1 as MNHEY and CDR2 as SVGAGI. The length of the CDR3 is 11 residues. V was trimmed by 7 bases and J by 9 bases, leaving 11 bases between them. This CDR3 reads CASKTTGTQYF. Here the CDR3 DNA reads TGTGCCAGCAAAACCACCGGCACGCAGTATTTT.

The V call is TRBV11-2, the J call TRBJ1-2; no clear D gene. With 5 bases removed from V and 3 bases from J, the gap between germline ends came to 16 bases. The CDR3 extends over 15 amino acids. From germline, CDR1 is SGHAT and CDR2 FQNNGV. As DNA, the CDR3 is TGTGCCAGCAGCCAACAGACCCTAAGCTACTATGGCTACACCTTC. As protein: CASSQQTLSYYGYTF.

In regard to this clone: Compared with germline, one end of the junction differs, possibly owing to a read error. This chain uses TRBV12-5 with TRBJ1-1; D remains ambiguous. This CDR3 contains 11 residues. Germline V gene sequence: CDR1 LGHNT, CDR2 FRNRAP. CDR3 in amino acids: CASARWSSGSF. The CDR3 DNA is TGTGCTAGTGCCCGCTGGTCAAGCGGGTCATTT.

The gene calls are TRBV19 and TRBJ1-5; 11 bases map to TRBD1. Germline V gives CDR1 LNHDA, CDR2 SQIVND (reference sequence). The CDR3 is made up of 17 amino acids. The V and J ends lost 7 bases and 1 base, in that order; junction bases with no gene match: 9. For the CDR3, the DNA is TGTGCCAGTAATACGTGGACAGGGGGCCTGAGCAATCAGCCCCAGCATTTT. This gives the protein CASNTWTGGLSNQPQHF. The full variable domain, in which reference TRBV19 and TRBJ1-5 provide the parts outside the CDR3, is DGGITQSPKYLFRKEGQNVTLSCEQNLNHDAMYWYRQDPGQGLRLIYYSQIVNDFQKGDIAEGYSVSREKKESFPLTVTSAQKNPTAFYLCASNTWTGGLSNQPQHFGDGTRLSIL.

The chain couples TRBV2 to TRBJ1-5; 8 nucleotides agree with TRBD1. The CDR3 is 13 residues long. Germline-derived CDR1 and CDR2 are SNHLY and FYNNEI. Trimming took 6 bases from V and 6 from J; bases not matched to a gene: 4. The CDR3: CASRGDRSQPQHF. The CDR3 coding sequence is TGTGCCAGCAGAGGGGACAGGAGTCAGCCCCAGCATTTT.

This chain uses TRBV11-3 with TRBJ2-7, with 9 bases that match TRBD1. The ends lost 1 base at V and 2 bases at J; junction bases unmatched: 0. The CDR3 runs 14 residues. Germline V gene data show CDR1 as SGHNT and CDR2 as YENEEA. The CDR3 protein is CASSLGTGAYEQYF. The CDR3 DNA is TGTGCCAGCAGCTTAGGGACAGGGGCCTACGAGCAGTACTTC.

The CDR3 DNA follows: TGTGCCAGCAGTCGGGGGGGCGGGAAGAATTCACCCCTCCACTTT. Its translation: CASSRGGGKNSPLHF. The rearrangement uses TRBV28 and TRBJ1-6; a weak D match, TRBD1 (6 bases). Trimming cost V 5 bases and J 7 bases, with 15 bases left between them. CDR3 length equals 15 residues. Germline V gene lookup returns CDR1 MDHEN and CDR2 SYDVKM.

The V call is TRBV18, the J call TRBJ1-4; a weak D match, TRBD1 (5 bases). The CDR3 is 14 residues long. The germline V gene has CDR1 KGHSH and CDR2 LQKENI. Deletions cut 4 bases from V and 4 bases from J, with 10 bases between. The CDR3 spells CASSLQGYNEKLFF. The CDR3 DNA sequence: TGTGCCAGCTCACTCCAGGGTTATAATGAAAAACTGTTTTTT.

The chain recombines TRBV5-4 with TRBJ1-6, with no clear D. V gave up 0 bases and J gave up 7 bases, with 8 bases separating them. Looked up from germline, CDR1 is SGHNT and CDR2 is YYREEE (reference sequence). The CDR3 consists of 14 residues. The chain's CDR3 is CASSLDTRNSPLHF. CDR3 nucleotide sequence: TGTGCCAGCAGCTTGGACACAAGGAATTCACCCCTCCACTTT. Full variable domain (missing parts from reference TRBV5-4 and TRBJ1-6): ETGVTQSPTHLIKTRGQQVTLRCSSQSGHNTVSWYQQALGQGPQFIFQYYREEENGRGNFPPRFSGLQFPNYSSELNVNALELDDSALYLCASSLDTRNSPLHFGNGTRLTVT.

The rearrangement uses TRBV4-1 and TRBJ1-1, with D unresolved. Trimming shortened V by 3 bases and J by 2 bases, and 10 bases separated the two germline ends. CDR3 length: 14 residues. The germline gives CDR1 MGHRA, CDR2 YSYEKL. The DNA for the CDR3 is TGCGCCAGCAGCCAGTACGGGGTTAACACTGAAGCTTTCTTT. This gives the protein CASSQYGVNTEAFF.

J is TRBJ1-2 and V is TRBV28, with D possibly TRBD1 on 6 matching bases. CDR1 is MDHEN, CDR2 SYDVKM, per germline. Deletions cut 4 bases from V and 4 bases from J, with 16 bases between. The CDR3 sequence is 15 residues long. In nucleotides, the CDR3 is TGTGCCAGCAGTTATGCCCGGGGGGGCTTCTATGGCTACACCTTC. It codes for CASSYARGGFYGYTF.

This clone was picked up one time. The chain has TRBV30 and TRBJ1-2; no reliable D call. CDR3 length equals 10 residues. Germline V lookup: CDR1 GTSNPN, CDR2 SVGIG (reference sequence). V shed 6 bases and J shed 5 bases, with 7 bases lying between them. CDR3 region: CACLSYGYTF. DNA of the CDR3: TGTGCCTGCCTCTCATATGGCTACACCTTC.

This sequence joins TRBV28 and TRBJ2-5; TRBD2 is a possible D gene (6 bases). CDR1 is MDHEN and CDR2 is SYDVKM in the germline V gene. The CDR3 contains 15 residues. Between the trimmed V and J ends, which lost 3 bases and 3 bases, there was a span of 14 bases. The chain's CDR3 is CASSFGGSGKETQYF. CDR3 DNA sequence: TGTGCCAGCAGTTTTGGGGGTAGCGGCAAAGAGACCCAGTACTTC.

The chain employs TRBV4-2 and TRBJ2-5; 10 positions match TRBD2. Germline CDR1 and CDR2: LGHNA and YNFKEQ. This CDR3 is 15 amino acids long. The junction had 7 bases not matched to a gene; V was cut back by 4 bases and J by 5 bases. This CDR3 reads CASSPGTSARETQYF. Written as DNA, the CDR3 is TGTGCCAGCAGCCCGGGGACTAGCGCTAGGGAGACCCAGTACTTC.

This rearrangement joins TRBV5-5 to TRBJ2-5; D is possibly TRBD1 (5 bases). Germline V gene lookup returns CDR1 SGHKS and CDR2 YYEKEE (reference sequence). The V gene lost 0 bases and the J gene lost 3 bases, with 9 bases spanning the gap. The CDR3 runs to 14 residues. The CDR3 DNA reads as TGTGCCAGCAGCTTGGCACCCAGGGAAGAGACCCAGTACTTC. Its translation: CASSLAPREETQYF.

The chain links TRBV7-9 to TRBJ1-4, with 7 bases lining up with TRBD1. V shed 1 base and J 5 bases; nucleotides not matched to a gene: 7. In germline, CDR1 is SEHNR, CDR2 FQNEAQ (reference sequence). This CDR3 has 16 amino acids. The CDR3, as DNA: TGTGCCAGCAGCTTAGGGAGGGGACAGCACAATGAAAAACTGTTTTTT. Translating gives CASSLGRGQHNEKLFF.

The chain carries TRBV12-3 or TRBV12-4 and TRBJ1-1, with D possibly being TRBD1 (5 bases). The CDR3 length is 12 residues. The V and J ends lost 0 bases and 8 bases respectively, with 7 bases between them. CDR3 nucleotide sequence: TGTGCCAGCAGTTTAGCCAGGGTAGAAGCTTTCTTT. Amino acids: CASSLARVEAFF.

The chain links TRBV19 to TRBJ2-1; the match to TRBD1 covers 7 bases. Germline CDR1 is LNHDA and CDR2 is SQIVND (reference sequence). This CDR3 spans 22 amino acids. With V trimmed by 8 bases and J by 0 bases, 28 bases remained unmatched. CDR3 sequence reads: CASCWTGPITALYPSSYNEQFF. As DNA, the CDR3 is TGTGCCAGTTGTTGGACAGGTCCCATTACTGCCCTTTATCCGAGCTCCTACAATGAGCAGTTCTTC.

The V and J genes are TRBV7-9 and TRBJ1-1; D unresolved. CDR3 length: 12 amino acids. V shed 1 base and J shed 11 bases, with 11 bases lying between them. CDR1 and CDR2 from the germline V gene are SEHNR and FQNEAQ (reference sequence). The CDR3 DNA follows: TGTGCCAGCAGCTTAGACACGGGGATGGCTTTCTTT. As protein: CASSLDTGMAFF. Combining the CDR3 with reference TRBV7-9 and TRBJ1-1 gives the whole variable domain DTGVSQNPRHKITKRGQNVTFRCDPISEHNRLYWYRQTLGQGPEFLTYFQNEAQLEKSRLLSDRFSAERPKGSFSTLEIQRTEQGDSAMYLCASSLDTGMAFFGQGTRLTVV.

V usage is TRBV11-2 and J usage is TRBJ1-3; D remains ambiguous. The V end lost 5 bases, the J end lost 4 bases, and 15 bases lay between the germline ends. The CDR3 extends over 15 amino acids. Germline CDR1 and CDR2: SGHAT and FQNNGV. The CDR3 nucleotides read TGTGCCAGCAGCACCCCAGGCTGGAGGGGAAACACCATATATTTT. Encoded protein: CASSTPGWRGNTIYF. The variable domain in full, completed from reference TRBV11-2 and TRBJ1-3, reads EAGVAQSPRYKIIEKRQSVAFWCNPISGHATLYWYQQILGQGPKLLIQFQNNGVVDDSQLPKDRFSAERLKGVDSTLKIQPAKLEDSAVYLCASSTPGWRGNTIYFGEGSWLTVV.

The genes are TRBV19 and TRBJ2-3; TRBD2 agrees at 7 bases. The CDR3 has 14 residues. V shed 5 bases and J 6 bases; nucleotides not matched to a gene: 8. Per germline, CDR1 LNHDA and CDR2 SQIVND (reference sequence). The chain's CDR3 is CASSQMTSSDTQYF. The CDR3 nucleotides read TGTGCCAGTAGTCAGATGACTAGCTCGGATACGCAGTATTTT.

The genes are TRBV27 and TRBJ2-7; maybe TRBD1 (5 bases). The germline V gene has CDR1 MNHEY and CDR2 SMNVEV (reference sequence). The CDR3 runs 15 residues. V lost 4 bases, J lost 1 base, and 14 bases lay in between. The chain's CDR3 is CASSSTVLLSYEQYF. DNA for the CDR3: TGTGCCAGCAGTTCGACAGTTCTCCTTTCCTACGAGCAGTACTTC.